The clone carrying this T cell receptor (beta chain) has ten or more counts. The data stem from a study of control samples from healthy donors and cancer patients. Data came from immunoSEQ multiplex PCR; TCRdb stores just in-frame clones and leaves some out. This sample has roughly 90,000 clones, with 85% to 90% found just once. This CDR3 is 16 amino acids long. Germline loops: CDR1 LGHDT, CDR2 YNNKEL (reference sequence). Deletions cut 1 base from V and 1 base from J, with 11 bases between. The chain recombines TRBV3-1 (or the pseudogene TRBV3-2) with TRBJ1-5; no reliable D call. The origin of this receptor is a woman aged 45-65 years with colorectal cancer. The sample was PBMCs. CDR3 in amino acids: CASSQGVPWSNQPQHF. The CDR3 DNA reads as TGTGCCAGCAGCCAAGGGGTTCCTTGGAGCAATCAGCCCCAGCATTTT.